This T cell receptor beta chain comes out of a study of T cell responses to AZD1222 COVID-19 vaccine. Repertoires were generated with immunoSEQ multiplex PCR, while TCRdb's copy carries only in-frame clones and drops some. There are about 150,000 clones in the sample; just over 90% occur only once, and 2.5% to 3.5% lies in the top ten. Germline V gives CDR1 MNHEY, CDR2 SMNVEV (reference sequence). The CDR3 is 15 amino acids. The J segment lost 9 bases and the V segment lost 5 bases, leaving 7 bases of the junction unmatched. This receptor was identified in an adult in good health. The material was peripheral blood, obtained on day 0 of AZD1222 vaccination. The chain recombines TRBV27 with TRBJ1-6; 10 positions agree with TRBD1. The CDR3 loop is CASSRPGQGVSPLHF. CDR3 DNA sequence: TGTGCCAGCAGTCGACCCGGACAGGGGGTTTCACCCCTCCACTTT.